The present TCR beta chain was sequenced within a study of blood T cell repertoires in COVID-19. Generated by immunoSEQ multiplex PCR, the TCRdb table keeps only in-frame clones and is missing some. The sample includes some 100,000 clones, 86% of them seen just once. The study recruited people aged roughly 18 to 100 years across approximately 24 US areas. Recovery meant two consecutive negative NP/OP PCR tests, professional clearance, or resolved symptoms. Germline CDR1 is KGHSH and CDR2 is LQKENI. The CDR3 has 14 amino acids. V was pared by 4 bases and J by 3 bases, with 10 bases between. This TCR was recovered from a woman aged 45-65 years who had recovered from COVID-19. The rearrangement links TRBV18 to TRBJ1-5; weak D call: TRBD1 (6 bases). The specimen was PBMCs or T cells enriched from blood (not recorded which). CDR3 amino acids: CASSLTGHNQPQHF. The CDR3 DNA reads as TGTGCCAGCTCACTAACAGGGCACAATCAGCCCCAGCATTTT.